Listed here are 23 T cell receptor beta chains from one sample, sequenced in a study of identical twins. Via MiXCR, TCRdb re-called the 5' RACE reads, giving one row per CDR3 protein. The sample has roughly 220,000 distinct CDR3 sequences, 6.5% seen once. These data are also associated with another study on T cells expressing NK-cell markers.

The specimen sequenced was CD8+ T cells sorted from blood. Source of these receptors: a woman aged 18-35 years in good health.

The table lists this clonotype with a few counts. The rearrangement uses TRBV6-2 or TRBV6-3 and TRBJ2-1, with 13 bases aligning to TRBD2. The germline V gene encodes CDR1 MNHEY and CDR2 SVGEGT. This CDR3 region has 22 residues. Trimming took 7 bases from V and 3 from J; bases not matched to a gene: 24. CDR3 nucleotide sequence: TGTGCCAGCAAATATTGGGCCCCCGCGACTAGCGGGAGGTCAGGATTCTACAATGAGCAGTTCTTC. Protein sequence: CASKYWAPATSGRSGFYNEQFF.

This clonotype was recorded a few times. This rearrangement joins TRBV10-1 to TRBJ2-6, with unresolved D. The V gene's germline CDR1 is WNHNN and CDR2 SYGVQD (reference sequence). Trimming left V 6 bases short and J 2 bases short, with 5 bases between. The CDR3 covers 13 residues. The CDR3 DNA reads TGCGCCAGCAGCGCCACTGGGGCCAACGTCCTGACTTTC. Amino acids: CASSATGANVLTF.

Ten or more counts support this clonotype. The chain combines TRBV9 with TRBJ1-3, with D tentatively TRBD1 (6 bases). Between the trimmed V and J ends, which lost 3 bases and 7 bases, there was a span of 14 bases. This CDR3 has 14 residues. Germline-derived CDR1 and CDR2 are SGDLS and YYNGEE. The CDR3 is CASSDSGVLNTIYF. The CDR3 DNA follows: TGTGCCAGCAGCGATTCAGGGGTACTCAACACCATATATTTT.

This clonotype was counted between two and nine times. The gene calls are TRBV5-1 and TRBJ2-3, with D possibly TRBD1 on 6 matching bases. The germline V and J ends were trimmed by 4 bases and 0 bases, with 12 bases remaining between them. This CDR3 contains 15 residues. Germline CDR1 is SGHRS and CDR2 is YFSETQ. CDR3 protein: CASSAGQSSTDTQYF. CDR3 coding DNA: TGCGCCAGCAGCGCCGGACAGTCTAGCACAGATACGCAGTATTTT. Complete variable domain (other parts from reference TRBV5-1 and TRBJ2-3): KAGVTQTPRYLIKTRGQQVTLSCSPISGHRSVSWYQQTPGQGLQFLFEYFSETQRNKGNFPGRFSGRQFSNSRSEMNVSTLELGDSALYLCASSAGQSSTDTQYFGPGTRLTVL.

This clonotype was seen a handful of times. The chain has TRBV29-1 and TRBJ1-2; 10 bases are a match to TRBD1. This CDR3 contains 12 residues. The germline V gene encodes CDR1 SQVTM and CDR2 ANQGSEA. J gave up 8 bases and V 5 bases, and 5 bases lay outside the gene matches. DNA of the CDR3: TGCAGCGTTCCGGGACAGGGGTTGGGCTACACCTTC. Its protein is CSVPGQGLGYTF.

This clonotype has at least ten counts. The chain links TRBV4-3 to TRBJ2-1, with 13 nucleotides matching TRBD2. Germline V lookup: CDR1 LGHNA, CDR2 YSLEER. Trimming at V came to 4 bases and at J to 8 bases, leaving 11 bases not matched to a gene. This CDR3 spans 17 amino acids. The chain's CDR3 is CASSLSGTSGIRDEQFF. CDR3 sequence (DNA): TGCGCCAGCAGCCTATCCGGGACTAGCGGGATCCGGGATGAGCAGTTCTTC.

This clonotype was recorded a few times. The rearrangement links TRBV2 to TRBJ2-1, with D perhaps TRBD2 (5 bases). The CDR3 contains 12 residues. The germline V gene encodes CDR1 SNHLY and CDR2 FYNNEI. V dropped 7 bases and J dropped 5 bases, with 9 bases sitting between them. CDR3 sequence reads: CASIPGDNEQFF. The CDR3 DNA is TGTGCCAGCATCCCCGGGGACAATGAGCAGTTCTTC. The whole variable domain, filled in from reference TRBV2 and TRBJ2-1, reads EPEVTQTPSHQVTQMGQEVILRCVPISNHLYFYWYRQILGQKVEFLVSFYNNEISEKSEIFDDQFSVERPDGSNFTLKIRSTKLEDSAMYFCASIPGDNEQFFGPGTRLTVL.

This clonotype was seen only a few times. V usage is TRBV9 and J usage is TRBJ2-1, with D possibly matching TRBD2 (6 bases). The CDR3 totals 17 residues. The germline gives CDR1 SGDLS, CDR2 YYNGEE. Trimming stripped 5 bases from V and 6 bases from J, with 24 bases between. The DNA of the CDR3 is TGTGCCAGCAGGACCCCGAGACCCACTGCGGGATCCAATGAGCAGTTCTTC. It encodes CASRTPRPTAGSNEQFF. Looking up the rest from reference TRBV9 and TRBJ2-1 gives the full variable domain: DSGVTQTPKHLITATGQRVTLRCSPRSGDLSVYWYQQSLDQGLQFLIQYYNGEERAKGNILERFSAQQFPDLHSELNLSSLELGDSALYFCASRTPRPTAGSNEQFFGPGTRLTVL.

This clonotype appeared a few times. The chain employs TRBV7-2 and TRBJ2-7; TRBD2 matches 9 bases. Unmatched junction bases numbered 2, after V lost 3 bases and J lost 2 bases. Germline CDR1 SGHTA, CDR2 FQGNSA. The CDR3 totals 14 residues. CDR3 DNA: TGTGCCAGCAGCTTTCTAGCGGGGCCCTACGAGCAGTACTTC. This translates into CASSFLAGPYEQYF.

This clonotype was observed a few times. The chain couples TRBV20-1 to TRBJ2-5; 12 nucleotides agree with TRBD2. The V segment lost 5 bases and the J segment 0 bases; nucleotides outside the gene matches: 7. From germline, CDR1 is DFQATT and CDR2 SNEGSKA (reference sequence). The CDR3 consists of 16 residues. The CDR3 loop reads CSAFSTSGSHQETQYF. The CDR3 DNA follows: TGCAGTGCTTTTTCGACTAGCGGGAGCCACCAAGAGACCCAGTACTTC.

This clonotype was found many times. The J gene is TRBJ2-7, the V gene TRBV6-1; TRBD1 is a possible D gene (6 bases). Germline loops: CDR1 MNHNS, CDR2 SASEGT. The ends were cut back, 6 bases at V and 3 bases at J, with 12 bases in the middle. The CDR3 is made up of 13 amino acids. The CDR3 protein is CASSRQVYYEQYF. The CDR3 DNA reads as TGTGCCAGCAGCCGACAGGTCTACTACGAGCAGTACTTC.

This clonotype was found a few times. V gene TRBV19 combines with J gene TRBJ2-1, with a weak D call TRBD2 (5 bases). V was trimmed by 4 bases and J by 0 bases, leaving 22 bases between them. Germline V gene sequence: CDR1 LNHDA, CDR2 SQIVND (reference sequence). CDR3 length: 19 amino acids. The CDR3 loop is CASSTPPASRTSSYNEQFF. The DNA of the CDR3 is TGTGCCAGTAGTACTCCCCCGGCTAGCAGAACGTCCTCCTACAATGAGCAGTTCTTC.

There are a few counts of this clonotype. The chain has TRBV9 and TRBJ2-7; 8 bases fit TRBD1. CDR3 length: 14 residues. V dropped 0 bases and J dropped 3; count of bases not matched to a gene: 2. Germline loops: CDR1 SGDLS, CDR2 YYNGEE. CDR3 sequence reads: CASSVGDRGYEQYF. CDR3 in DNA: TGTGCCAGCAGCGTAGGAGACAGGGGCTACGAGCAGTACTTC.

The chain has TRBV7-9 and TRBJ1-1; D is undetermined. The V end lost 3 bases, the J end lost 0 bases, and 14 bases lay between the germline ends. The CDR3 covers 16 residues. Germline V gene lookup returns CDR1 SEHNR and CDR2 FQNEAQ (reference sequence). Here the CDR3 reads CASSLTVQPMNTEAFF. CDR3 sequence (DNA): TGTGCCAGCAGCTTGACGGTCCAGCCCATGAACACTGAAGCTTTCTTT.

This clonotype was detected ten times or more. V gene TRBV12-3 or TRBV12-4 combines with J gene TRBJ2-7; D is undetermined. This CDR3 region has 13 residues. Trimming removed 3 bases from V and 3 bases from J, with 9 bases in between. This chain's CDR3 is CASSFTVLYEQYF. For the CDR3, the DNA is TGTGCCAGCAGTTTCACAGTTCTCTACGAGCAGTACTTC.

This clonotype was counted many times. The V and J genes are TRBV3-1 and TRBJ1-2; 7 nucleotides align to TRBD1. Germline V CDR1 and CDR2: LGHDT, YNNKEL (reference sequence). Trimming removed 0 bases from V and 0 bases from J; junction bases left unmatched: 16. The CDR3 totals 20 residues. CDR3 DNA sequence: TGTGCCAGCAGCCAAGACGTCAGAAACAGGGGACCTTCAGCTAACTATGGCTACACCTTC. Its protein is CASSQDVRNRGPSANYGYTF.

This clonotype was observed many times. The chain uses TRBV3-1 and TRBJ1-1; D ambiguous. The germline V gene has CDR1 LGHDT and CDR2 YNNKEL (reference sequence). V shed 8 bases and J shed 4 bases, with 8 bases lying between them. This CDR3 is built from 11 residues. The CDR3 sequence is CASGWGTEAFF. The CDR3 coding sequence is TGTGCCAGCGGATGGGGCACTGAAGCTTTCTTT.

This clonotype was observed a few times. CDR3 in DNA: TGTGCCAGCAGCGTGGGGACTAGCGGAAACTACGAGCAGTACTTC. It codes for CASSVGTSGNYEQYF. The chain links TRBV9 to TRBJ2-7; TRBD2 matches at 11 bases. V shed 2 bases and J 3 bases; nucleotides not matched to a gene: 4. The CDR3 contains 15 residues. Germline V CDR1 and CDR2: SGDLS, YYNGEE.

The chain's CDR3 is CASSLADRVNKDTQYF. As DNA, the CDR3 is TGTGCCAGCAGCTTAGCAGACAGGGTTAATAAAGATACGCAGTATTTT. The chain is built from TRBV7-9 and TRBJ2-3; 7 bases are a match to TRBD1. CDR1 is SEHNR and CDR2 is FQNEAQ in the germline V gene (reference sequence). The length of the CDR3 is 16 residues. With 0 bases clipped from V and 5 bases from J, the junction kept 8 bases outside the gene matches.

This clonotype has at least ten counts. CDR3 DNA sequence: TGTGCCAGCAGCCCGGGGCTCGAGCAGTACTTC. Its translation: CASSPGLEQYF. The rearrangement links TRBV9 to TRBJ2-7; D may correspond to TRBD1 or TRBD2 (5 bases each). The CDR3 is made up of 11 amino acids. The V end lost 4 bases, the J end lost 6 bases, and 8 bases lay between the germline ends. Looked up from germline, CDR1 is SGDLS and CDR2 is YYNGEE.

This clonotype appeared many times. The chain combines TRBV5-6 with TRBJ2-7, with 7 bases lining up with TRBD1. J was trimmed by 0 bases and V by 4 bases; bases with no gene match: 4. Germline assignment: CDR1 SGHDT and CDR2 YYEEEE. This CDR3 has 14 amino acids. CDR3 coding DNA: TGTGCCAGCAGCCCAGGGGACAGCTCCTACGAGCAGTACTTC. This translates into CASSPGDSSYEQYF. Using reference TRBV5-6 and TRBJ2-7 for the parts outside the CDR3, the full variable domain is DAGVTQSPTHLIKTRGQQVTLRCSPKSGHDTVSWYQQALGQGPQFIFQYYEEEERQRGNFPDRFSGHQFPNYSSELNVNALLLGDSALYLCASSPGDSSYEQYFGPGTRLTVT.

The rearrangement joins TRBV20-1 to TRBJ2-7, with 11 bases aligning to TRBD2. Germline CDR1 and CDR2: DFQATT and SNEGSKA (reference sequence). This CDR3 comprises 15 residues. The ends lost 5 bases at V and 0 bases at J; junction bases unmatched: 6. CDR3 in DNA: TGCAGTGCTTTCCGACTAGCGGGGACCTCCTACGAGCAGTACTTC. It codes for CSAFRLAGTSYEQYF.

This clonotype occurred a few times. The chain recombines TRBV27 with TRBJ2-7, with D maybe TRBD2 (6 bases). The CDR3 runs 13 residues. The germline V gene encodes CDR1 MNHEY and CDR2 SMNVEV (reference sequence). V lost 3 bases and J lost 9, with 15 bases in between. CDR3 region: CASSFPGSQGQYF. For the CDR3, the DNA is TGTGCCAGCAGTTTCCCCGGGAGTCAAGGGCAGTACTTC.